This T cell receptor beta chain derives from a study of CD8+ T cells in alopecia areata. Study-level points and caveats: Clonality was higher in lesional than normal scalp, especially in alopecia totalis/universalis.

This CDR3 region has 14 residues. Germline loops: CDR1 SEHNR, CDR2 FQNEAQ (reference sequence). Trimming shortened V by 5 bases and J by 8 bases, and 16 bases separated the two germline ends. Extracted RNA was reverse transcribed, and the resulting cDNA served as sequencing template. Repertoires were generated with immunoSEQ multiplex PCR, while TCRdb's copy carries only in-frame clones and drops some. This repertoire shows hundreds of thousands of clones, roughly 50% found once; its top ten account for approximately 1.7%. Treatment in this sample: oral pan-JAK inhibitor, 5-10 mg twice daily. At least ten counts were recorded for this clone. Its antigen remains unidentified.

The sequence was collected from a human donor with alopecia areata. Specimen: CD4+ T cells sorted from blood, collected at week 24, from a patient treated with tofacitinib. The rearrangement joins TRBV7-9 to TRBJ2-1; D may be TRBD1 (7 bases). The CDR3 protein is CASSVPGGGDEQFF. CDR3 sequence (DNA): TGTGCCAGCAGCGTCCCCGGAGGGGGCGATGAGCAGTTCTTC.